These 4 T cell receptor beta chains originate from one sample sequenced in a study of OX40 agonist ivuxolimab in advanced cancers. Sequencing was performed with immunoSEQ multiplex PCR; in TCRdb, only in-frame clones are kept and a portion is missing. The data contain approximately 70,000 clones, 75% to 90% of them seen just once; the ten biggest clones take up about 0.83%. The specimen was CD4+ or CD8+ T cells sorted from blood, collected in a trial of the OX40 agonist ivuxolimab. These receptors were collected from an adult with an advanced solid tumor such as melanoma, head and neck, liver or kidney cancer.

The chain uses TRBV5-6 and TRBJ1-4, with a tentative D call TRBD1 (5 bases). The V gene's germline CDR1 is SGHDT and CDR2 YYEEEE. Deletions cut 4 bases from V and 0 bases from J, with 7 bases between. This CDR3 spans 14 amino acids. CDR3 bases: TGTGCCAGCAGCGGGACTGCAACTAATGAAAAACTGTTTTTT. It specifies CASSGTATNEKLFF.

The V gene is TRBV5-5, the J gene TRBJ2-7; no firm D call. Germline loops: CDR1 SGHKS, CDR2 YYEKEE (reference sequence). V was shortened by 0 bases and J by 0 bases, with 7 bases between the two germline ends. The CDR3 consists of 14 residues. In DNA, the CDR3 is TGTGCCAGCAGCTTGGTCCTAAGCTCCTACGAGCAGTACTTC. It encodes CASSLVLSSYEQYF.

This clone has a single count. This rearrangement joins TRBV7-6 to TRBJ2-5; 12 bases map to TRBD2. This CDR3 is 16 amino acids long. The junction had 3 bases not matched to a gene; V was cut back by 4 bases and J by 0 bases. The germline CDR1 and CDR2 sequences are SGHVS and FNYEAQ. In DNA, the CDR3 is TGTGCCAGCAGCTCCGGACTAGCGGGGAACCAAGAGACCCAGTACTTC. Protein: CASSSGLAGNQETQYF.

The chain recombines TRBV6-5 with TRBJ1-5; TRBD1 is a possible D gene (6 bases). Looked up from germline, CDR1 is MNHEY and CDR2 is SVGAGI. The CDR3 sequence is 13 residues long. Trimming stripped 7 bases from V and 1 base from J, with 8 bases between. CDR3 DNA sequence: TGTGCCAGCACCGGACAGAGCAATCAGCCCCAGCATTTT. Its protein is CASTGQSNQPQHF.